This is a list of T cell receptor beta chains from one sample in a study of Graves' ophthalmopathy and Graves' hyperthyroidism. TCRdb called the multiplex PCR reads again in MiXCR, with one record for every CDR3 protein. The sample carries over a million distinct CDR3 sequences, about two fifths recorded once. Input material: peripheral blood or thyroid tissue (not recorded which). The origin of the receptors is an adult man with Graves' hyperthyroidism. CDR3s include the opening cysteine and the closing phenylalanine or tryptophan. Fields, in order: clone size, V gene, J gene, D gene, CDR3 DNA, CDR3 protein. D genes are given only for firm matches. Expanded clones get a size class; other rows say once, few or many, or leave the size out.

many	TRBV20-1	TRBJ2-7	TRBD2	TGCAGTGCTCGAGGGACTAGCGGTACCTACGAGCAGTACTTC	CSARGTSGTYEQYF
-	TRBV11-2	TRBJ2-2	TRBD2	TGTGCCAGCAGCCACGGACTAGTAGGCGCCGGGGAGCTGTTTTTT	CASSHGLVGAGELFF
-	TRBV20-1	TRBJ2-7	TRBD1	TGCAGCGTTTTTTCAGGGGGTAACGAGCAGTACTTC	CSVFSGGNEQYF
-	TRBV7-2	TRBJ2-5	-	TGTGCCAGCAGAGATACAGGGCAAGAGACCCAGTACTTC	CASRDTGQETQYF
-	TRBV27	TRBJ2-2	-	TGTGCCAGCAGTGTCGCGGCCACCGGGGAGCTGTTTTTT	CASSVAATGELFF
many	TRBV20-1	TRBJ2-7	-	TGCAGTGCTAGCAGTCGGGGTTCCAACGAGCAGTACTTC	CSASSRGSNEQYF
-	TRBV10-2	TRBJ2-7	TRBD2	TGTGCCAGCAGATCGGGACTAGTAGGAACCTACGAGCAGTACTTC	CASRSGLVGTYEQYF
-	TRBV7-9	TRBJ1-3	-	TGTGCCAGCAGCTTACTAGACAATGGAAACACCATATATTTT	CASSLLDNGNTIYF
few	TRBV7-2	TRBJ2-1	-	TGTGCCAGCAGTTCCGGGACCAGGTACAATGAGCAGTTCTTC	CASSSGTRYNEQFF
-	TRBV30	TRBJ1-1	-	TGTGCCTGGAGGCATATGAACACTGAAGCTTTCTTT	CAWRHMNTEAFF
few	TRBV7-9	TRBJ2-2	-	TGTGCCAGCAGCTACCCCAGAGGACCAGGGCCCGGGGAGCTGTTTTTT	CASSYPRGPGPGELFF
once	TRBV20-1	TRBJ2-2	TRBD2	TGCAGTACTAAGGGCGGAGTGGGGGGGGAGCGGATCGGGGAGCTGTTTTTT	CSTKGGVGGERIGELFF
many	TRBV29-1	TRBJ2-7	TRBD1	TGCAGCGTTGAGGGGATGACAGGGTTCGGCTACGAGCAGTACTTC	CSVEGMTGFGYEQYF
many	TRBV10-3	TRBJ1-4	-	TGTGCCATCAGTGAAACCGCAGCTAATGAAAAACTGTTTTTT	CAISETAANEKLFF
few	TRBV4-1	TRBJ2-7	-	TGCGCCAGCAGCCACCTCGTCCCGGACACTGCCTACGAGCAGTACTTC	CASSHLVPDTAYEQYF
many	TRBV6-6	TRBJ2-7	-	TGTGCCAGCAGTTACGGAGGCGCCAACGAGCAGTACTTC	CASSYGGANEQYF
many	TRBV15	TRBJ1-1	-	TGTGCCACCAGCCCCCTGGGGAACACTGAAGCTTTCTTT	CATSPLGNTEAFF
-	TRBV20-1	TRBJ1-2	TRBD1	TGCAGTGAAGGGACAGGGAGAGGGAATGGCTACACCTTC	CSEGTGRGNGYTF
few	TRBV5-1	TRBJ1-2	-	TGCGCCAGCAGCTTGGAGTCAGGGGTCGGCTACACCTTC	CASSLESGVGYTF
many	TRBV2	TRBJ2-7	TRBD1	TGTGCCAGCCAGGGACAGAGAAGAACCTACGAGCAGTACTTC	CASQGQRRTYEQYF
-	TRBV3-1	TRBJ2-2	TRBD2	TGTGCCAGCAGCCAAGCCCTAGCGGGGGCGCAGGAGCTGTTTTTT	CASSQALAGAQELFF
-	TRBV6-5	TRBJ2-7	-	TGTGCCAGCAGGGGAGCCCGCTCCTACGAGCAGTACTTC	CASRGARSYEQYF
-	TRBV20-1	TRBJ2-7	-	TGCAGTGCTAGAGATACGACAGTCAACTCCTACGAGCAGTACTTC	CSARDTTVNSYEQYF
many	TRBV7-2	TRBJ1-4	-	TGTGCCAGCAGCTCATTGGGGACTAATGAAAAACTGTTTTTT	CASSSLGTNEKLFF
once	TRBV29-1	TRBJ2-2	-	TGCAGTCCAAACCCAGGTGGCACCGGGGAGCTGTTTTTT	CSPNPGGTGELFF
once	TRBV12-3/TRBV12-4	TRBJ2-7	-	TGTGCCAGCAGCACCTCTACAGGTTACGAGCAGTACTTC	CASSTSTGYEQYF
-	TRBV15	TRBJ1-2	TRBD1	TGTGCCACCAGCCTAGACAGGGGGCGAAAGTATGGCTACACCTTC	CATSLDRGRKYGYTF
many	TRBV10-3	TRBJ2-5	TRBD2	TGTGCCATCAGTGAGTCTATGACTAGCGGGAGATCTGAGACCCAGTACTTC	CAISESMTSGRSETQYF
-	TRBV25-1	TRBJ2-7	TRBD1	TGTGCCAGCAGTCCGGGACAGGGAATACCCTACGAGCAGTACTTC	CASSPGQGIPYEQYF
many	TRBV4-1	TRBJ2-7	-	TGCGCCAGCAGCCCCGTGGGACGGAAGAGCTCCTACGAGCAGTACTTC	CASSPVGRKSSYEQYF
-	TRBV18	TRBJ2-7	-	TGTGCCAGCTCACCCCCAACCTCCTACGAGCAGTACTTC	CASSPPTSYEQYF
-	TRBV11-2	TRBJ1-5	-	TGTGCCAGCGCTAGAAACGGCAGGGGAAATCAGCCCCGGCATTTT	CASARNGRGNQPRHF
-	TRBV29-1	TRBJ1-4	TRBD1	TGCAGCGTTGTGGGGAGGGCAGGGGGTACTAATGAAAAACTGTTTTTT	CSVVGRAGGTNEKLFF
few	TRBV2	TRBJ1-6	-	TGTGCCAGCAGTGACTTGGACCAGACGGGTTCACCCCTCCACTTT	CASSDLDQTGSPLHF
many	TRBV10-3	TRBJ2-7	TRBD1	TGTGCCATCAGTGAGCCCGGGACAGCAGAGCAGTACTTC	CAISEPGTAEQYF
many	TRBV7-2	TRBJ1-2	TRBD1	TGTGCCAGCAGCTTACCGGACAGGGTTTATGGCTACACCTTC	CASSLPDRVYGYTF
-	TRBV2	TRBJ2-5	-	TGTGCCAGCAGCCAACGCCCAGGGACGGAAGAAGAGACCCAGTACTTC	CASSQRPGTEEETQYF
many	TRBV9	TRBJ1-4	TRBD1	TGTGCCAGCAGCTCACAGGGGTGGAATGAAAAACTGTTTTTT	CASSSQGWNEKLFF
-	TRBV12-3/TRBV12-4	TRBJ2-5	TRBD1	TGTGCCAGCAGTGATACAGGGGGCTGGGAGACCCAGTACTTC	CASSDTGGWETQYF
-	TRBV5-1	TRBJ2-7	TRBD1	TGCGCCAGCAGTTTGTCGGGGGCGAACACCGGGACAGGAGGATCCGAGCAGTACTTC	CASSLSGANTGTGGSEQYF
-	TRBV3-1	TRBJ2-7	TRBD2	TGTGCCAGCAGCCACCCAAGAGGGACTAACTTGTACGAGCAGTACTTC	CASSHPRGTNLYEQYF
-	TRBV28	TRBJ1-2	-	TGTGCCAGCAGACAGCCGTCTAACTATGGCTACACCTTC	CASRQPSNYGYTF
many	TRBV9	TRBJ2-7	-	TGTGCCAGCAGCGTAAACAGCCAGGGGCACGAGCAGTACTTC	CASSVNSQGHEQYF
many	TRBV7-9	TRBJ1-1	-	TGTGCCAGCAGTTTAAGGCAGGACCCTGAAGCTTTCTTT	CASSLRQDPEAFF
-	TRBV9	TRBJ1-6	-	TGCGCCAGCAGCCCGGACGTTAATTCACCCCTCCACTTT	CASSPDVNSPLHF
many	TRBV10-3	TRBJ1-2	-	TGTGCCATCAGGAATGCGGGGAACTGGGACTATGGCTACACCTTC	CAIRNAGNWDYGYTF
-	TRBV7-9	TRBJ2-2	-	TGTGCCAGCAGCCCCCGAGGTAGGAGGAACACCGGGGAGCTGTTTTTT	CASSPRGRRNTGELFF
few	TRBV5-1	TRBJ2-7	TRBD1	TGCGCCAGCAGCTTGAATCCCGGGACAGGGGGCGAGCAGTACTTC	CASSLNPGTGGEQYF
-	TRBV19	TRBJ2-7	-	TGTGCCAGTAGTATGCTGAGGGGAGATGGCTACGAGCAGTACTTC	CASSMLRGDGYEQYF
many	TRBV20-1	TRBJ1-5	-	TGCAGTGCTAGAGACCTGGCGGCAGCTTTCAATCAGCCCCAGCATTTT	CSARDLAAAFNQPQHF
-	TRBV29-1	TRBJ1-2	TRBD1	TGCAGCGTTGAAGTTGTCCGGGACAGGAACAACTATGGCTACACCTTC	CSVEVVRDRNNYGYTF
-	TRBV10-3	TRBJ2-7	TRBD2	TGTGCCATCAGTGGGGGACTAGCGGGCGAGCAGTACTTC	CAISGGLAGEQYF
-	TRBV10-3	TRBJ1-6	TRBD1	TGTGCCATCAGGAGGGACAGAGATAATTCACCCCTCCACTTT	CAIRRDRDNSPLHF
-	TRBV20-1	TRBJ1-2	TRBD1	TGCAGTGCTCCTCTAGCAGGGGGAGCCTATGGCTACACCTTC	CSAPLAGGAYGYTF
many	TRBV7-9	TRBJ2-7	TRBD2	TGTGCCAGCAGGCCGACTAGCGGGTCCTACGAGCAGTACTTC	CASRPTSGSYEQYF
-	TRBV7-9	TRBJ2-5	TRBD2	TGTGCCAGCAGCTTAGGCGGGACTAGCGGGGCCGGGCACCAAGAGACCCAGTACTTC	CASSLGGTSGAGHQETQYF